What follows are 30 T cell receptor beta chains derived from one specimen sequenced in a study of a mutant IDH1 vaccine in newly diagnosed glioma (dated by TCRdb to the early 2020s). The sample's time point label is to be understood as: week 35, safety follow-up. Every vaccine dose consisted of 300 ug of a 20-mer mutant IDH1 peptide in Montanide, administered subcutaneously together with topical imiquimod. These receptors' antigens are unknown. The method behind the library was the immunoSEQ multiplex PCR assay. TCRdb took this table from immuneACCESS and kept in-frame rearrangements with V and J called. Such tables lack part of the clones; where checked against another copy, unresolved V genes explain under half of the gap, and the rest is unexplained. This sample holds some 29,000 clones; almost 80% were observed only once. The top ten hold roughly 9.3% of the sample. The sequencing here drew on PBMCs, taken from a glioma patient whose treatment included an IDH1 peptide vaccine. The source is a young woman with glioma. Some clones in this sample may be carry-over from other donors' samples.

V usage is TRBV19 and J usage is TRBJ2-2, with D maybe TRBD1 (6 bases). The CDR3 is 13 residues long. Germline V lookup: CDR1 LNHDA, CDR2 SQIVND (reference sequence). V was shortened by 6 bases and J by 6 bases, with 11 bases between the two germline ends. CDR3 residues: CASRTGRAGELFF. In DNA form, the CDR3 reads TGTGCCAGTAGAACAGGGCGGGCCGGGGAGCTGTTTTTT.

This chain links TRBV11-2 with TRBJ1-5, with no clear D. Trimming pared 0 bases from V and 0 bases from J, leaving 0 bases between. CDR3 size: 13 residues. Germline V gene lookup returns CDR1 SGHAT and CDR2 FQNNGV. In nucleotides, the CDR3 is TGTGCCAGCAGCTTAGATAGCAATCAGCCCCAGCATTTT. Translated, it gives CASSLDSNQPQHF.

The J gene is TRBJ2-7, the V gene TRBV4-2; a weak D match, TRBD2 (6 bases). V shed 4 bases and J shed 0 bases, with 10 bases lying between them. CDR3 size: 14 residues. Germline-derived CDR1 and CDR2 are LGHNA and YNFKEQ. The CDR3 region is CASSPRGTSYEQYF. The CDR3 nucleotides read TGTGCCAGCAGCCCGCGGGGTACCTCCTACGAGCAGTACTTC.

This chain connects TRBV9 to TRBJ1-1; a weak D match, TRBD1 (5 bases). The CDR3 extends over 16 amino acids. Between the trimmed V and J ends, which lost 0 bases and 1 base, there was a span of 13 bases. Germline CDR1 SGDLS, CDR2 YYNGEE. The CDR3 protein is CASSVAQGAGNTEAFF. In DNA, the CDR3 is TGTGCCAGCAGCGTAGCTCAAGGGGCGGGGAACACTGAAGCTTTCTTT.

This chain joins TRBV5-6 and TRBJ2-5, with 10 positions matching TRBD1. The CDR3 sequence is 16 residues long. CDR1 is SGHDT and CDR2 is YYEEEE in the germline V gene. The J segment lost 6 bases and the V segment lost 2 bases, leaving 10 bases of the junction unmatched. The CDR3 DNA is TGTGCCAGCAGCTTCCCCGGGACAGGGGTTCGAAAGACCCAGTACTTC. It yields the protein CASSFPGTGVRKTQYF.

This rearrangement joins TRBV7-9 to TRBJ2-5; TRBD2 might be the D (5 bases). The CDR3 covers 14 residues. Between the trimmed V and J ends, which lost 5 bases and 4 bases, there was a span of 14 bases. Germline V gives CDR1 SEHNR, CDR2 FQNEAQ (reference sequence). CDR3 residues: CASSPSTRGETQYF. As DNA, the CDR3 is TGTGCCAGCAGCCCCTCCACTAGAGGAGAGACCCAGTACTTC.

In this sample, this clone turned up once. The J gene is TRBJ2-7, the V gene TRBV7-3, with TRBD2 matching over 9 bases. The CDR3 runs 16 residues. Per germline, CDR1 SGHTA and CDR2 FQGTGA. Germline trimming cut 2 bases from V and 5 bases from J; bases unmatched to any gene: 10. CDR3 nucleotides: TGTGCCAGCAGCTTAGGGGGCGCGGGAGGGATCCACGAGCAGTACTTC. Its translation is CASSLGGAGGIHEQYF. Together with reference TRBV7-3 and TRBJ2-7, the CDR3 gives the full variable domain: GAGVSQTPSNKVTEKGKYVELRCDPISGHTALYWYRQSLGQGPEFLIYFQGTGAADDSGLPNDRFFAVRPEGSVSTLKIQRTERGDSAVYLCASSLGGAGGIHEQYFGPGTRLTVT.

This clone was picked up a small number of times. The chain uses TRBV6-5 and TRBJ2-7; TRBD2 matches at 13 bases. The V gene's germline CDR1 is MNHEY and CDR2 SVGAGI. The CDR3 is made up of 16 amino acids. J lost 1 base, V lost 4 bases, and 4 bases had no gene match. For the CDR3, the DNA is TGTGCCAGCAGTTTACCGGGACTAGCGGGATCCTACGAGCAGTACTTC. As protein: CASSLPGLAGSYEQYF.

V is TRBV2 and J is TRBJ2-7; unclear D gene. The CDR3 extends over 14 amino acids. Germline CDR1 is SNHLY and CDR2 is FYNNEI. V lost 3 bases and J lost 1, with 10 bases in between. This CDR3 reads CASSDLGFSYEQYF. Here the CDR3 DNA reads TGTGCCAGCAGTGACTTGGGTTTTTCCTACGAGCAGTACTTC.

There are a few counts of this clone. V is TRBV7-8 and J is TRBJ2-7; TRBD1 is a possible D gene (5 bases). This CDR3 is 17 amino acids long. Germline lookup yields CDR1 SGHVS and CDR2 FQNEAQ. The V end lost 4 bases, the J end lost 3 bases, and 22 bases lay between the germline ends. Here the CDR3 reads CASSSPNWGNEFYEQYF. CDR3 DNA: TGTGCCAGCAGCTCCCCGAATTGGGGCAACGAGTTCTACGAGCAGTACTTC.

This clone is medium-sized within its sample. The gene calls are TRBV19 and TRBJ2-1; 10 positions agree with TRBD2. V shed 5 bases, J shed 6 bases, and the junction held 7 bases outside the gene matches. This CDR3 has 15 amino acids. From germline, CDR1 is LNHDA and CDR2 SQIVND (reference sequence). The CDR3 is CASSVSSGSFNEQFF. The DNA of the CDR3 is TGTGCCAGTAGTGTCTCTAGCGGGAGTTTCAATGAGCAGTTCTTC.

This clone was seen a handful of times. CDR3 sequence (DNA): TGTGCCAGCAGCTCCCAGGATGCGGTCTCTGGAAACACCATATATTTT. Its protein product is CASSSQDAVSGNTIYF. The gene calls are TRBV7-2 and TRBJ1-3; D gene ambiguous. V was cut by 4 bases and J by 0 bases, with 13 bases left in between. CDR1 SGHTA and CDR2 FQGNSA come from the germline V gene. The CDR3 is 16 amino acids.

The chain joins TRBV18 to TRBJ2-1, with a tentative D call TRBD2 (6 bases). The CDR3 sequence is 16 residues long. V was cut by 8 bases and J by 1 base, with 18 bases left in between. The germline CDR1 and CDR2 sequences are KGHSH and LQKENI. CDR3 DNA sequence: TGTGCCAGCCGACCGGACGGTAGCGGATCCTACAATGAGCAGTTCTTC. It yields the protein CASRPDGSGSYNEQFF.

The chain couples TRBV30 to TRBJ2-7; 7 bases fit TRBD1. The germline V gene has CDR1 GTSNPN and CDR2 SVGIG (reference sequence). Unmatched junction bases numbered 3, after V lost 1 base and J lost 0 bases. This CDR3 contains 14 residues. CDR3 DNA: TGTGCCTGGAGTGAAGGGACAGACTCCTACGAGCAGTACTTC. Translation: CAWSEGTDSYEQYF.

The chain couples TRBV5-1 to TRBJ1-4, with 7 bases identical to TRBD1. After removal of 0 bases from V and 6 bases from J, the junction contained 5 bases not matched to a gene. The germline gives CDR1 SGHRS, CDR2 YFSETQ. The CDR3 length is 15 residues. The DNA of the CDR3 is TGCGCCAGCAGCTTGGGCTACAGGGGTGATGAAAAACTGTTTTTT. Amino acid sequence: CASSLGYRGDEKLFF. The whole variable domain, remainder taken from reference TRBV5-1 and TRBJ1-4, is KAGVTQTPRYLIKTRGQQVTLSCSPISGHRSVSWYQQTPGQGLQFLFEYFSETQRNKGNFPGRFSGRQFSNSRSEMNVSTLELGDSALYLCASSLGYRGDEKLFFGSGTQLSVL.

The J gene is TRBJ2-1, the V gene TRBV27; TRBD1 might be the D (6 bases). Per germline, CDR1 MNHEY and CDR2 SMNVEV (reference sequence). The V end was cut by 10 bases, the J end by 6 bases, with 13 bases between. This CDR3 is 12 amino acids long. CDR3: CATSDSFNEQFF. In nucleotides, the CDR3 is TGTGCCACTTCGGACAGCTTCAATGAGCAGTTCTTC.

The chain uses TRBV4-2 and TRBJ2-3; TRBD2 matches at 9 bases. The CDR3 spans 18 residues. Germline V CDR1 and CDR2: LGHNA, YNFKEQ. V was clipped by 4 bases and J by 2 bases; unmatched bases: 13. In DNA form, the CDR3 reads TGTGCCAGCAGCCTCGTTTCGGAGCGGGAGGACTTCACAGATACGCAGTATTTT. This gives the protein CASSLVSEREDFTDTQYF.

The rearrangement joins TRBV4-1 to TRBJ1-4; TRBD1 agrees at 8 bases. This CDR3 has 18 residues. Germline values: CDR1 MGHRA, CDR2 YSYEKL. The ends lost 3 bases at V and 0 bases at J; junction bases unmatched: 9. CDR3 coding DNA: TGCGCCAGCAGCCACCCTGGACAGGGCCCTTCAACTAATGAAAAACTGTTTTTT. Translated, it gives CASSHPGQGPSTNEKLFF.

The chain uses TRBV5-4 and TRBJ2-1; D remains unclear. The CDR3 contains 15 residues. V lost 6 bases to trimming and J lost 5 bases, with 18 bases between them. Germline CDR1 is SGHNT and CDR2 is YYREEE (reference sequence). CDR3 bases: TGTGCCAGCATCGCCGCCGGGTCCTTTAACAATGAGCAGTTCTTC. It is translated as CASIAAGSFNNEQFF.

The chain carries TRBV30 and TRBJ1-2; D call uncertain. The CDR3 covers 16 residues. From germline, CDR1 is GTSNPN and CDR2 SVGIG (reference sequence). Trimming left V 0 bases short and J 4 bases short, with 18 bases between. In nucleotides, the CDR3 is TGTGCCTGGAGTGTCTTCCCCCCAGCTCTGTCCTATGGCTACACCTTC. It codes for CAWSVFPPALSYGYTF.

V usage is TRBV5-1 and J usage is TRBJ1-2, with unresolved D. Germline V gives CDR1 SGHRS, CDR2 YFSETQ. The CDR3 is made up of 14 amino acids. V was trimmed by 4 bases and J by 2 bases, leaving 12 bases between them. The CDR3 protein is CASSREGANYGYTF. Here the CDR3 DNA reads TGCGCCAGCAGCCGAGAAGGAGCCAACTATGGCTACACCTTC.

This clone qualifies as medium-sized. The rearrangement uses TRBV19 and TRBJ1-5; no clear D. V was clipped by 1 base and J by 2 bases, with 15 bases between them. Germline values: CDR1 LNHDA, CDR2 SQIVND (reference sequence). The CDR3 extends over 17 amino acids. In nucleotides, the CDR3 is TGTGCCAGTAGTATAGGAGGGCCGATGGAGGGCAATCAGCCCCAGCATTTT. Encoded protein: CASSIGGPMEGNQPQHF.

The CDR3 reads CASSPGPRDKDTEAFF. For the CDR3, the DNA is TGTGCCAGCAGCCCGGGTCCCCGGGACAAGGACACTGAAGCTTTCTTT. The rearrangement joins TRBV7-9 to TRBJ1-1, with TRBD1 as a possible D gene (6 bases). Germline V gene lookup returns CDR1 SEHNR and CDR2 FQNEAQ (reference sequence). V gave up 5 bases and J gave up 3 bases, with 19 bases separating them. This CDR3 has 16 amino acids.

J is TRBJ1-3 and V is TRBV27, with D unclear. CDR3 length: 16 amino acids. V lost 3 bases to trimming and J lost 2 bases, with 14 bases between them. The germline CDR1 and CDR2 sequences are MNHEY and SMNVEV (reference sequence). The CDR3 is CASSFFPVRPGNTIYF. In DNA, the CDR3 is TGTGCCAGCAGTTTTTTTCCGGTGAGGCCTGGAAACACCATATATTTT.

This clone has only a few counts. The chain couples TRBV7-9 to TRBJ1-2; 8 nucleotides agree with TRBD1. The CDR3 totals 12 residues. Trimming took 11 bases from V and 6 from J; bases not matched to a gene: 8. Germline CDR1 reads SEHNR; CDR2 reads FQNEAQ (reference sequence). This chain's CDR3 is CAATGQGHGYTF. The CDR3 DNA follows: TGTGCCGCTACAGGACAGGGACATGGCTACACCTTC.

V and J are TRBV30 and TRBJ2-1; TRBD1 matches at 9 bases. CDR3 length: 16 amino acids. Germline CDR1 is GTSNPN and CDR2 is SVGIG (reference sequence). With V trimmed by 3 bases and J by 0 bases, 6 bases remained unmatched. Here the CDR3 reads CAWSPSTGGSYNEQFF. The CDR3 nucleotides are TGTGCCTGGAGCCCTTCGACAGGGGGCTCCTACAATGAGCAGTTCTTC. Variable domain in full (rest from reference TRBV30 and TRBJ2-1): SQTIHQWPATLVQPVGSPLSLECTVEGTSNPNLYWYRQAAGRGLQLLFYSVGIGQISSEVPQNLSASRPQDRQFILSSKKLLLSDSGFYLCAWSPSTGGSYNEQFFGPGTRLTVL.

This chain connects TRBV7-2 to TRBJ1-1; D is uncertain. The CDR3 runs 12 residues. The germline CDR1 and CDR2 sequences are SGHTA and FQGNSA. V dropped 6 bases and J dropped 4 bases, with 9 bases sitting between them. The CDR3 bases are TGTGCCAGCAGACACCGGGGCACTGAAGCTTTCTTT. Translation: CASRHRGTEAFF.

This clone was observed a handful of times. The J gene is TRBJ1-1, the V gene TRBV11-2; D remains unclear. CDR1 SGHAT and CDR2 FQNNGV come from the germline V gene. The CDR3 has 16 amino acids. The germline V and J ends were trimmed by 1 base and 0 bases, with 12 bases remaining between them. The DNA for the CDR3 is TGTGCCAGCAGCTTAGGGGGATGGCGGTTGAACACTGAAGCTTTCTTT. Its translation is CASSLGGWRLNTEAFF.

The gene calls are TRBV7-9 and TRBJ1-2; TRBD1 is a possible D gene (6 bases). This CDR3 is built from 12 residues. Germline loops: CDR1 SEHNR, CDR2 FQNEAQ (reference sequence). V lost 5 bases and J lost 7, with 11 bases in between. The CDR3 protein is CASSQDRSGYTF. CDR3 bases: TGTGCCAGCAGCCAGGACAGATCTGGCTACACCTTC.

This clone has just one count. CDR3 in amino acids: CASSHRGPRTDTQYF. CDR3 nucleotides: TGCGCCAGCAGCCACCGAGGGCCTCGCACAGATACGCAGTATTTT. The chain combines TRBV4-1 with TRBJ2-3, with a tentative D call TRBD2 (5 bases). CDR1 and CDR2 from the germline V gene are MGHRA and YSYEKL. Trimming took off 3 bases at V and 1 base at J, with 11 bases between the two ends. This CDR3 contains 15 residues.